These 32 T cell receptor beta chains were sequenced from one sample in a study of blood T cell repertoires in COVID-19. The table came from immunoSEQ multiplex PCR; TCRdb's copy has only in-frame clones and leaves some out. Of 110,000 to 150,000 clones listed, about 77% were seen once; the top ten hold about 4%. The specimen sequenced was peripheral blood. The receptors were gathered from a man aged 55 to 70 with acute or convalescent COVID-19.

The chain uses TRBV3-1 (or the pseudogene TRBV3-2) and TRBJ1-2, with 9 bases that match TRBD1. V was clipped by 6 bases and J by 3 bases; unmatched bases: 2. Germline V gives CDR1 LGHDT, CDR2 YNNKEL (reference sequence). CDR3 length: 13 amino acids. In DNA, the CDR3 is TGTGCCAGCAGGGACAGGGGACACTATGGCTACACCTTC. Translation: CASRDRGHYGYTF.

The V gene is TRBV6-7, the J gene TRBJ1-2; D is ambiguous. TRBV6-7 is noted as an ORF with a role that remains uncertain. V lost 5 bases to trimming and J lost 7 bases, with 17 bases between them. The length of the CDR3 is 14 residues. The CDR3 here is CASSPRLVVSGYTF. In nucleotides, the CDR3 is TGTGCCAGCAGTCCGAGACTAGTGGTGAGTGGCTACACCTTC.

The chain recombines TRBV28 with TRBJ2-7; possibly TRBD2 for D (6 bases). V shed 6 bases and J shed 7 bases, with 13 bases lying between them. This CDR3 is built from 12 residues. CDR1 is MDHEN and CDR2 is SYDVKM in the germline V gene. The CDR3: CASSLTSREQYF. DNA for the CDR3: TGTGCCAGCAGCCTTACTAGCCGGGAGCAGTACTTC.

This clone was detected only once. This sequence joins TRBV19 and TRBJ1-4, with D tentatively TRBD1 (6 bases). From germline, CDR1 is LNHDA and CDR2 SQIVND (reference sequence). Trimming removed 5 bases from V and 5 bases from J, with 15 bases in between. The CDR3 runs to 15 residues. The CDR3, as DNA: TGTGCCAGTAGTTTTTCCGGGACACTCAATGAAAAACTGTTTTTT. Translation: CASSFSGTLNEKLFF.

The table lists this clone with a count of one. This sequence joins TRBV20-1 and TRBJ2-3; D not certain. CDR3 length: 13 amino acids. Looked up from germline, CDR1 is DFQATT and CDR2 is SNEGSKA (reference sequence). Trimming stripped 3 bases from V and 4 bases from J, with 11 bases between. CDR3 in DNA: TGCAGTGCTAGTGGACCTCGGGCAGATACGCAGTATTTT. It codes for CSASGPRADTQYF.

The chain couples TRBV12-3 or TRBV12-4 to TRBJ1-2; D remains ambiguous. The CDR3 runs 13 residues. Trimming stripped 4 bases from V and 5 bases from J, with 11 bases between. DNA of the CDR3: TGTGCCAGCAGTTCCCCCGAGGTATATGGCTACACCTTC. Translated: CASSSPEVYGYTF.

CDR3 sequence: CASSPAAGRGEQYF. Here the CDR3 DNA reads TGTGCCAGCAGCCCCGCGGCGGGAAGAGGCGAGCAGTACTTC. The chain recombines TRBV6-5 with TRBJ2-7, with a possible D match to TRBD2 (6 bases). Germline-derived CDR1 and CDR2 are MNHEY and SVGAGI. The CDR3 loop spans 14 amino acids. V shed 6 bases and J shed 6 bases, with 18 bases lying between them.

The table lists this clone with a few counts. The V and J genes are TRBV27 and TRBJ2-2; 10 positions match TRBD2. Trimming at V came to 6 bases and at J to 1 base, leaving 14 bases not matched to a gene. The CDR3 runs 19 residues. The germline V gene encodes CDR1 MNHEY and CDR2 SMNVEV (reference sequence). The CDR3 sequence: CASRTGLAGVGWNTGELFF. The CDR3 region has the DNA TGTGCCAGCAGGACGGGGCTAGCGGGAGTAGGTTGGAACACCGGGGAGCTGTTTTTT.

This sequence joins TRBV3-1 (or the pseudogene TRBV3-2) and TRBJ2-2; D possibly corresponds to TRBD1 (5 bases). The CDR3 runs to 14 residues. Per the germline V gene, CDR1 is LGHDT and CDR2 is YNNKEL (reference sequence). Trimming took off 3 bases at V and 3 bases at J, with 8 bases between the two ends. CDR3 DNA: TGTGCCAGCAGCCACGGCAGGGACACCGGGGAGCTGTTTTTT. Its protein is CASSHGRDTGELFF.

The chain uses TRBV9 and TRBJ2-7; 7 nucleotides agree with TRBD1. Germline CDR1 and CDR2: SGDLS and YYNGEE. CDR3 length: 15 residues. After removal of 7 bases from V and 2 bases from J, the junction contained 12 bases not matched to a gene. The CDR3 region has the DNA TGTGCCAGCTCTCTATGGGACAGCCCAACCTACGAGCAGTACTTC. Its translation: CASSLWDSPTYEQYF.

The chain is built from TRBV7-6 and TRBJ2-2, with 8 bases fitting TRBD1. Germline trimming cut 0 bases from V and 4 bases from J; bases unmatched to any gene: 10. Germline V gives CDR1 SGHVS, CDR2 FNYEAQ. This CDR3 region has 18 residues. Here the CDR3 reads CASSLAQGGPTATGELFF. CDR3 bases: TGTGCCAGCAGCTTAGCACAGGGGGGCCCAACTGCCACCGGGGAGCTGTTTTTT.

V gene TRBV6-4 combines with J gene TRBJ2-1; TRBD1 aligns across 9 bases. This CDR3 has 17 amino acids. Unmatched junction bases numbered 11, after V lost 3 bases and J lost 5 bases. Germline values: CDR1 MRHNA, CDR2 SNTAGT. DNA of the CDR3: TGTGCCAGCAGTGAGCCGGGACAGGGACATTTTCACAATGAGCAGTTCTTC. Amino acid sequence: CASSEPGQGHFHNEQFF.

This clone was detected a few times. This chain connects TRBV11-2 to TRBJ2-5; D uncertain. There are 15 residues in the CDR3. Trimming took 1 base from V and 4 from J, leaving 13 bases between them. Germline V gives CDR1 SGHAT, CDR2 FQNNGV. CDR3 in DNA: TGTGCCAGCAGCTTAGTGGGCTCCCGCCCAGAGACCCAGTACTTC. Its protein is CASSLVGSRPETQYF.

This chain connects TRBV6-5 to TRBJ2-2, with D possibly being TRBD2 (6 bases). Looked up from germline, CDR1 is MNHEY and CDR2 is SVGAGI. The CDR3 is 16 residues long. V lost 0 bases to trimming and J lost 0 bases, with 8 bases between them. CDR3 amino acids: CASSYSGGANTGELFF. The DNA for the CDR3 is TGTGCCAGCAGTTACTCGGGCGGGGCGAACACCGGGGAGCTGTTTTTT.

This clone appeared a few times. The chain employs TRBV2 and TRBJ1-1; a weak D match, TRBD1 (5 bases). This CDR3 contains 12 residues. Germline CDR1 SNHLY, CDR2 FYNNEI. The ends were cut back, 11 bases at V and 0 bases at J, with 10 bases in the middle. The CDR3 DNA follows: TGTGCCTCCGGGGGAATGAACACTGAAGCTTTCTTT. Protein product: CASGGMNTEAFF.

This chain connects TRBV7-3 to TRBJ2-5, with 12 bases fitting TRBD2. The V segment lost 5 bases and the J segment 5 bases; nucleotides outside the gene matches: 9. The CDR3 runs 16 residues. Germline values: CDR1 SGHTA, CDR2 FQGTGA. CDR3 in amino acids: CASSPKTSGSSETQYF. CDR3 nucleotides: TGTGCCAGCAGCCCAAAGACTAGCGGGAGTTCGGAGACCCAGTACTTC. Looking up the rest from reference TRBV7-3 and TRBJ2-5 gives the full variable domain: GAGVSQTPSNKVTEKGKYVELRCDPISGHTALYWYRQSLGQGPEFLIYFQGTGAADDSGLPNDRFFAVRPEGSVSTLKIQRTERGDSAVYLCASSPKTSGSSETQYFGPGTRLLVL.

V and J are TRBV9 and TRBJ1-4, with D perhaps matching TRBD1 (5 bases). V lost 3 bases to trimming and J lost 8 bases, with 8 bases between them. CDR3 length: 12 amino acids. Germline V gene lookup returns CDR1 SGDLS and CDR2 YYNGEE. Written as DNA, the CDR3 is TGTGCCAGCAGCGGGGGCACGGAAAAACTGTTTTTT. It is translated as CASSGGTEKLFF.

This clone was observed a handful of times. The chain links TRBV5-1 to TRBJ2-2; D remains unclear. Germline CDR1 SGHRS, CDR2 YFSETQ. The V end lost 3 bases, the J end lost 1 base, and 13 bases lay between the germline ends. This CDR3 has 16 amino acids. CDR3 coding DNA: TGCGCCAGCAGCTCCGCTCAGACGGGGAACACCGGGGAGCTGTTTTTT. It yields the protein CASSSAQTGNTGELFF.

This clone was found once. The chain employs TRBV12-3 or TRBV12-4 and TRBJ2-1; D not certain. Trimming removed 6 bases at V and 4 bases at J, with 10 bases between. This CDR3 region has 13 residues. For the CDR3, the DNA is TGTGCCAGCAGCCTAAGCTGGTACAATGAGCAGTTCTTC. This sequence encodes CASSLSWYNEQFF.

This rearrangement joins TRBV29-1 to TRBJ1-1; possibly TRBD1 for D (5 bases). The CDR3 runs 11 residues. The germline CDR1 and CDR2 sequences are SQVTM and ANQGSEA. V was cut by 8 bases and J by 5 bases, with 12 bases left in between. DNA of the CDR3: TGCAGCTCCAGGGTCGAGACTGAAGCTTTCTTT. The encoded protein is CSSRVETEAFF.

The CDR3 nucleotides are TGTGCCAGCAGCGCTGGGGCGACAGATACGCAGTATTTT. Translated, it gives CASSAGATDTQYF. V is TRBV7-8 and J is TRBJ2-3; weak D call: TRBD1 (5 bases). CDR3 length: 13 residues. Trimming removed 5 bases from V and 3 bases from J, with 9 bases in between. Germline V lookup: CDR1 SGHVS, CDR2 FQNEAQ.

The CDR3 bases are TGTGCCAGCAGTCCGCGGGAGGGTCCCTACGAGCAGTACTTC. Translated: CASSPREGPYEQYF. This chain connects TRBV27 to TRBJ2-7, with 9 bases lining up with TRBD2. J was trimmed by 2 bases and V by 5 bases; bases with no gene match: 4. CDR3 length: 14 residues. CDR1 is MNHEY and CDR2 is SMNVEV in the germline V gene (reference sequence).

CDR3: CASSPGLAGDTQYF. The CDR3 bases are TGTGCCAGCAGCCCGGGACTAGCGGGAGATACGCAGTATTTT. The rearrangement links TRBV5-4 to TRBJ2-3; 12 bases agree with TRBD2. Trimming cost V 4 bases and J 5 bases; bases outside gene matches: 2. This CDR3 is 14 amino acids long. From germline, CDR1 is SGHNT and CDR2 YYREEE (reference sequence).

This clone was found a few times. The chain joins TRBV7-6 to TRBJ2-5; the D gene is possibly TRBD2 (5 bases). The CDR3 is 17 amino acids. Trimming shortened V by 4 bases and J by 5 bases, and 23 bases separated the two germline ends. The V gene's germline CDR1 is SGHVS and CDR2 FNYEAQ. CDR3 sequence: CASSWPRGRGGSETQYF. The CDR3 DNA sequence: TGTGCCAGCAGCTGGCCTCGAGGGAGAGGAGGAAGTGAGACCCAGTACTTC.

V gene TRBV11-2 combines with J gene TRBJ2-7; the match to TRBD2 covers 15 bases. Germline trimming cut 6 bases from V and 4 bases from J; bases unmatched to any gene: 7. The CDR3 runs 16 residues. The germline CDR1 and CDR2 sequences are SGHAT and FQNNGV. This CDR3 reads CASRGGTSGRPYEQYF. CDR3 DNA: TGTGCCAGCAGAGGGGGGACTAGCGGGAGGCCTTACGAGCAGTACTTC.

V gene TRBV3-1 (or the pseudogene TRBV3-2) combines with J gene TRBJ2-3; 9 nucleotides agree with TRBD1. This CDR3 comprises 19 residues. Germline lookup yields CDR1 LGHDT and CDR2 YNNKEL (reference sequence). V lost 1 base, J lost 3 bases, and 14 bases stayed unmatched. The CDR3 sequence: CASSQGQGVMDGSTDTQYF. In DNA, the CDR3 is TGTGCCAGCAGCCAAGGACAGGGGGTTATGGACGGGAGTACAGATACGCAGTATTTT.

This chain uses TRBV7-6 with TRBJ2-3, with TRBD2 identical over 7 bases. This CDR3 spans 14 amino acids. Trimming took 2 bases from V and 3 from J; bases not matched to a gene: 2. Germline V gene data show CDR1 as SGHVS and CDR2 as FNYEAQ. Written as DNA, the CDR3 is TGTGCCAGCAGCTTAAGCGGGGAGACAGATACGCAGTATTTT. Amino acids: CASSLSGETDTQYF.

The chain's CDR3 is CASSPGNSRYNEQYF. CDR3 in DNA: TGCGCCAGCAGCCCGGGAAATAGCCGGTATAACGAGCAGTACTTC. The chain carries TRBV5-1 and TRBJ2-7; a possible D gene is TRBD2 (5 bases). The CDR3 has 15 amino acids. Trimming removed 4 bases from V and 5 bases from J, with 19 bases in between. Germline V CDR1 and CDR2: SGHRS, YFSETQ.

This rearrangement joins TRBV21-1 to TRBJ1-5; TRBD1, the D gene given by the table, was not confirmed from the DNA. TRBV21-1 represents a pseudogene. CDR3 length: 17 amino acids. CDR3 residues: CASSKSRGFRDNQPQHF. CDR3 in DNA: TGTGCCAGCAGCAAAAGCAGGGGTTTTCGGGACAATCAGCCCCAGCATTTT.

This clone was recorded once. The chain has TRBV28 and TRBJ2-1; D unclear. The CDR3 runs 14 residues. Germline-derived CDR1 and CDR2 are MDHEN and SYDVKM. Trimming left V 1 base short and J 4 bases short, with 8 bases between. The CDR3 DNA sequence: TGTGCCAGCAGTTTATACACAGAATACAATGAGCAGTTCTTC. Translating it yields CASSLYTEYNEQFF.

The chain links TRBV4-1 to TRBJ2-1; 7 bases fit TRBD1. V lost 0 bases to trimming and J lost 10 bases; unmatched junction nucleotides: 9. The CDR3 runs 15 residues. Germline CDR1 reads MGHRA; CDR2 reads YSYEKL. The DNA of the CDR3 is TGCGCCAGCAGCCAAGACAGGGGGAGTGGTCAGGAGCAGTTCTTC. This encodes CASSQDRGSGQEQFF.

The chain employs TRBV6-5 and TRBJ1-2; no clear D gene. The CDR3 is 15 residues long. The germline V gene has CDR1 MNHEY and CDR2 SVGAGI. V lost 0 bases, J lost 8 bases, and 16 bases lay in between. CDR3 bases: TGTGCCAGCAGTTACTCGTGGACTAACCCGGGGGGCTACACCTTC. Amino acid sequence: CASSYSWTNPGGYTF.